These 27 T cell receptor beta chains share one sample of origin, sequenced in a study of CXCR3-negative and CXCR3-positive naive CD8 T cells. Findings of the study overall: Hydrophobicity of TRB CDR3s was greater in CXCR3-positive naive cells than in CXCR3-negative naive cells.

For these receptors, no antigen is known. TRB cDNA was prepared as libraries by UMI-labeled 5' RACE. TCRdb re-called the 5' RACE reads and shows each CDR3 protein once, DNA omitted. The sample's table shows some 140,000 distinct CDR3 sequences. The sample taken for sequencing was naive CXCR3+ CD8+ T cells from blood. Documented subset: CD45RO-CCR7+CD27+CD95- naive CD8+ T cells expressing CXCR3 (TNR3+). These receptors came from a human donor in good health. Some clones in this sample may be carry-over from other donors' samples.

This chain uses TRBV6-5 with TRBJ2-7; the D call from TCRdb, TRBD1, cannot be confirmed without DNA. The CDR3 is made up of 15 amino acids. Germline V gives CDR1 MNHEY, CDR2 SVGAGI. The CDR3 loop reads CASSYSGGGSYEQYF.

This chain uses TRBV6-2 or TRBV6-3 with TRBJ2-2; the TCRdb call, TRBD2, lacks DNA for checking. The germline CDR1 and CDR2 sequences are MNHEY and SVGEGT. CDR3 length: 18 amino acids. CDR3 residues: CASSPSFLAGGLTGELFF.

This sequence joins TRBV9 and TRBJ2-1; TCRdb selects TRBD2, and the lack of DNA leaves this call unchecked. This CDR3 region has 15 residues. CDR1 is SGDLS and CDR2 is YYNGEE in the germline V gene. The CDR3: CASSEGVGPYNEQFF.

The rearrangement uses TRBV6-2 or TRBV6-3 and TRBJ2-7; absent DNA, TCRdb's TRBD2 call cannot be checked. This CDR3 is built from 15 residues. Germline V gives CDR1 MNHEY, CDR2 SVGEGT. CDR3 sequence reads: CASSYSGAHSYEQYF.

The chain is built from TRBV6-1 and TRBJ2-5; TCRdb designates TRBD2, a call that cannot be tested without DNA. The CDR3 is 15 residues long. Germline CDR1 is MNHNS and CDR2 is SASEGT. CDR3 protein: CASSDPGTSGETQYF.

The chain carries TRBV28 and TRBJ2-1. Germline V CDR1 and CDR2: MDHEN, SYDVKM. The CDR3 runs 11 residues. The CDR3 is CASSLINEQFF. The full variable domain, rest sourced from reference TRBV28 and TRBJ2-1, is DVKVTQSSRYLVKRTGEKVFLECVQDMDHENMFWYRQDPGLGLRLIYFSYDVKMKEKGDIPEGYSVSREKKERFSLILESASTNQTSMYLCASSLINEQFFGPGTRLTVL.

The V and J genes are TRBV15 and TRBJ2-1; TCRdb proposes TRBD1, but this gene call is untestable without DNA. Germline V gene sequence: CDR1 LNHNV, CDR2 YYDKDF (reference sequence). This CDR3 spans 18 amino acids. The CDR3 loop is CATSREALTGKKYLEQFF.

This sequence joins TRBV6-5 and TRBJ2-7; the D call from TCRdb, TRBD1, cannot be confirmed without DNA. CDR3 length: 15 residues. Germline-derived CDR1 and CDR2 are MNHEY and SVGAGI. The CDR3 loop reads CASSYVAGGIYEQYF.

The V and J genes are TRBV20-1 and TRBJ2-7; TCRdb outputs TRBD2, but without DNA this stays unchecked. Per germline, CDR1 DFQATT and CDR2 SNEGSKA (reference sequence). The CDR3 runs 16 residues. The CDR3 protein is CSARDSFGTLAYEQYF.

The V call is TRBV7-2, the J call TRBJ2-1; TCRdb names TRBD1, which stays unverified in the absence of DNA. The CDR3 is 17 residues long. Germline V gene lookup returns CDR1 SGHTA and CDR2 FQGNSA. This CDR3 reads CASSLPRTVPSYNEQFF.

This chain connects TRBV4-1 to TRBJ2-2; TCRdb gives TRBD1 as the D gene, but with no DNA this cannot be confirmed. The CDR3 has 20 residues. Germline CDR1 is MGHRA and CDR2 is YSYEKL. CDR3 region: CASSLFRPGPGRGRDGELFF.

The rearrangement links TRBV29-1 to TRBJ2-1; the D gene TCRdb calls, TRBD1, cannot be checked with no DNA. Looked up from germline, CDR1 is SQVTM and CDR2 is ANQGSEA. This CDR3 has 15 residues. CDR3 region: CSVGPGRGPYNEQFF.

This chain joins TRBV28 and TRBJ2-3. From germline, CDR1 is MDHEN and CDR2 SYDVKM. The length of the CDR3 is 13 residues. The CDR3 is CASSWTSGDTQYF.

The chain recombines TRBV12-5 with TRBJ1-2; absent DNA, TCRdb's TRBD1 call cannot be checked. Germline-derived CDR1 and CDR2 are LGHNT and FRNRAP. The CDR3 extends over 15 amino acids. CDR3 sequence: CASGLPLGRGYGYTF.

The genes are TRBV7-9 and TRBJ1-2; TCRdb names TRBD1, which stays unverified in the absence of DNA. Germline CDR1 and CDR2: SEHNR and FQNEAQ (reference sequence). This CDR3 spans 14 amino acids. CDR3 sequence: CASSLGQIYYGYTF.

The genes are TRBV6-5 and TRBJ1-6; TCRdb gives TRBD1 as the D gene, but with no DNA this cannot be confirmed. In germline, CDR1 is MNHEY, CDR2 SVGAGI. The CDR3 spans 14 residues. The CDR3 reads CASSPRGNGSPLHF.

The gene calls are TRBV14 and TRBJ1-4; TCRdb outputs TRBD1, but without DNA this stays unchecked. The CDR3 sequence is 13 residues long. The germline gives CDR1 SGHDN, CDR2 FVKESK. The CDR3 sequence is CASSRRGGEKLFF.

The genes are TRBV29-1 and TRBJ1-2; absent DNA, TCRdb's TRBD1 call cannot be checked. Germline CDR1 and CDR2: SQVTM and ANQGSEA. The CDR3 contains 14 residues. The chain's CDR3 is CSVSPPSWDHGYTF.

The rearrangement uses TRBV12-3 or TRBV12-4 and TRBJ2-7; TCRdb selects TRBD1, and the lack of DNA leaves this call unchecked. The CDR3 sequence is 16 residues long. The CDR3 is CASRTSERGRKYEQYF.

The V call is TRBV12-3 or TRBV12-4, the J call TRBJ2-3; as DNA is missing, the TRBD1 call by TCRdb cannot be tested. The CDR3 is 16 amino acids. This CDR3 reads CASSSSDRPSTDTQYF.

The chain recombines TRBV29-1 with TRBJ2-2. Germline CDR1 is SQVTM and CDR2 is ANQGSEA. The CDR3 loop spans 11 amino acids. This chain's CDR3 is CSVDSGGELFF.

This chain joins TRBV29-1 and TRBJ2-2. Per the germline V gene, CDR1 is SQVTM and CDR2 is ANQGSEA. CDR3 length equals 11 residues. The CDR3 is CSVLNTGELFF.

This chain connects TRBV7-9 to TRBJ2-3; TCRdb indicates TRBD1, and absent DNA this call remains unverified. Germline CDR1 reads SEHNR; CDR2 reads FQNEAQ (reference sequence). This CDR3 is 18 amino acids long. CDR3 region: CASSPILAQGVSTDTQYF.

The J gene is TRBJ1-3, the V gene TRBV14. The CDR3 has 17 residues. The germline V gene has CDR1 SGHDN and CDR2 FVKESK. This CDR3 is CASGSQRRKYSGNTIYF.

This chain links TRBV28 with TRBJ2-4; the D call from TCRdb, TRBD1, cannot be confirmed without DNA. Germline V CDR1 and CDR2: MDHEN, SYDVKM. This CDR3 region has 15 residues. CDR3 region: CASSGQGGMWHIQYF.

The chain has TRBV6-2 or TRBV6-3 and TRBJ2-1. This CDR3 spans 12 amino acids. The germline gives CDR1 MNHEY, CDR2 SVGEGT. The CDR3 here is CASSYWWDEQFF.

The V and J genes are TRBV7-3 and TRBJ2-6; TCRdb's assignment of TRBD1 cannot be checked, as there is no DNA. Germline V gene sequence: CDR1 SGHTA, CDR2 FQGTGA. The CDR3 sequence is 19 residues long. CDR3 residues: CASTTRGGMNRSGANVLTF.